This T cell receptor (beta chain) stems from a study of OX40 agonist ivuxolimab in advanced cancers. Study summary: Aged about 23 to 90 with a mean of approximately 60 years, they were 82.7% male. Study outcomes and limitations: The average count of expanded clones was higher among CD8+ T cells than among CD4+. Low normalized clonal expansion also occurred in some nonresponding patients.

Regarding this clone: Its antigen is unknown.

Germline CDR1 is MNHEY and CDR2 is SMNVEV (reference sequence). V lost 7 bases and J 4 bases, leaving 17 bases between the germline ends. This CDR3 is 15 amino acids long. Drawing of blood for sampling happened at baseline, at cycle 4 day 1, and at cycle 7 day 1. TCRdb's copy holds only in-frame clones and misses some; the assay was immunoSEQ multiplex PCR. The sample has 50,000 to 70,000 clones; 85% to 95% are singletons. The source of this sequence is an adult with an advanced solid tumor such as melanoma, head and neck, liver or kidney cancer. The material sequenced was CD4+ or CD8+ T cells sorted from blood, taken in a trial of the OX40 agonist ivuxolimab. The chain couples TRBV27 to TRBJ2-1, with D perhaps TRBD2 (6 bases). CDR3 residues: CASNGGTQPYNEQFF. The CDR3 DNA reads as TGTGCCAGCAATGGAGGGACCCAGCCTTACAATGAGCAGTTCTTC.